This is a list of T cell receptor beta chains from one sample in a study of T cell changes during pregnancy in multiple sclerosis. The data were produced by immunoSEQ multiplex PCR, yet TCRdb's version contains in-frame clones alone and is incomplete. This table holds some 41,000 clones, 70% to 90% found once. Sequencing was performed on CD4+ T cells from peripheral blood mononuclear cells, taken after pregnancy. All receptors come from a female donor with multiple sclerosis, enrolled in a pregnancy study. Each CDR3 is given with its conserved first and last residue. A D gene is named only where the DNA matches it firmly. Size is omitted from some rows. Given values are once, few, many or a class for expanded clones.

>TRBV2|TRBJ2-3|-|TRBD2
CASSVTSGRPSATQYF
TGTGCCAGCAGTGTAACTAGCGGGAGACCCTCAGCTACGCAGTATTTT
>TRBV12-5|TRBJ2-1|-|-
CASGPDGMYNEQFF
TGTGCTAGTGGCCCCGACGGGATGTACAATGAGCAGTTCTTC
>TRBV5-6|TRBJ1-1|once|-
CASSLGSGTEAFF
TGTGCCAGCAGCTTGGGATCCGGCACTGAAGCTTTCTTT
>TRBV10-3|TRBJ1-2|-|-
CAISEVPDAYGYTF
TGTGCCATCAGTGAGGTTCCAGATGCCTATGGCTACACCTTC
>TRBV28|TRBJ2-7|-|-
CASSLPGGSYEQYF
TGTGCCAGCAGTTTACCTGGCGGATCCTACGAGCAGTACTTC
>TRBV5-4|TRBJ1-2|once|TRBD1
CASSVRDRGSGGYTF
TGTGCCAGCAGCGTCCGGGACAGGGGCTCGGGAGGCTACACCTTC
>TRBV5-1|TRBJ2-3|-|TRBD2
CASSWTSGSTDTQYF
TGCGCCAGCAGCTGGACTAGCGGGAGCACAGATACGCAGTATTTT
>TRBV4-3|TRBJ2-1|-|TRBD2
CASSQDTGTSGARYYNEQFF
TGCGCCAGCAGCCAAGATACGGGGACTAGCGGGGCCAGGTATTACAATGAGCAGTTCTTC
>TRBV2|TRBJ1-3|-|TRBD1
CASIYDRASGNTIYF
TGTGCCAGCATATACGACAGGGCATCTGGAAACACCATATATTTT
>TRBV29-1|TRBJ2-3|-|-
CSVEGRPSTDTQYF
TGCAGCGTTGAGGGCCGGCCTAGCACAGATACGCAGTATTTT
>TRBV5-1|TRBJ2-5|-|TRBD2
CASSSGLAGGQETQYF
TGCGCCAGCAGCTCCGGACTAGCGGGAGGCCAAGAGACCCAGTACTTC
>TRBV6-4|TRBJ2-1|-|TRBD2
CASSIMRESEQFF
TGTGCCAGCAGTATCATGCGGGAGAGTGAGCAGTTCTTC
>TRBV7-9|TRBJ1-1|-|-
CASSTTGVGGLEDTEAFF
TGTGCCAGCAGTACCACCGGGGTGGGGGGTCTTGAGGACACTGAAGCTTTCTTT
>TRBV7-2|TRBJ1-3|-|TRBD1
CASSTLPGQSSGNTIYF
TGTGCCAGCAGCACCCTTCCGGGACAGAGCTCTGGAAACACCATATATTTT
>TRBV5-4|TRBJ2-7|-|-
CASSLSGGGNPEQYF
TGTGCCAGCAGCCTTTCTGGGGGCGGCAATCCCGAGCAGTACTTC
>TRBV2|TRBJ2-7|-|TRBD1
CASTPGTGGSYEQYF
TGTGCCAGCACCCCCGGGACAGGGGGCTCCTACGAGCAGTACTTC
>TRBV27|TRBJ1-1|-|-
CASSLSNSLNTEAFF
TGTGCCAGCAGTTTATCTAATAGTCTGAACACTGAAGCTTTCTTT
>TRBV6-6|TRBJ1-5|-|-
CATSTERNQPQHF
TGTGCCACCTCGACAGAGCGCAATCAGCCCCAGCATTTT
>TRBV5-1|TRBJ2-7|-|TRBD1
CASSSGTGVGEQYF
TGCGCCAGCAGCTCCGGGACAGGGGTGGGCGAGCAGTACTTC
>TRBV6-6|TRBJ2-7|-|TRBD2
CASSTGTSGANYEQYF
TGTGCCAGCAGTACCGGGACTAGCGGGGCTAATTACGAGCAGTACTTC
>TRBV19|TRBJ2-7|-|-
CASSPGVVTYEQYF
TGTGCCAGTTCACCGGGGGTTGTTACCTACGAGCAGTACTTC
>TRBV7-2|TRBJ2-7|-|TRBD1
CASSLTGTGPYEQYF
TGTGCCAGCAGCTTAACGGGGACAGGTCCCTACGAGCAGTACTTC
>TRBV27|TRBJ2-7|-|-
CASTDPGSEQYF
TGTGCCAGTACGGACCCGGGGAGCGAGCAGTACTTC
>TRBV11-2|TRBJ1-4|-|TRBD1
CASSGQVNEKLFF
TGTGCCAGCAGCGGACAGGTTAATGAAAAACTGTTTTTT
>TRBV18|TRBJ1-1|-|-
CASSPRVPETEAFF
TGTGCCAGCTCACCACGAGTCCCGGAGACTGAAGCTTTCTTT
>TRBV6-5|TRBJ1-1|-|-
CASRYTGLSAPEAFF
TGTGCCAGCAGGTACACAGGTCTATCCGCCCCTGAAGCTTTCTTT
>TRBV7-2|TRBJ1-4|-|-
CASSFRGQLQEKLFF
TGTGCCAGCAGCTTTAGGGGACAACTACAAGAAAAACTGTTTTTT
>TRBV6-5|TRBJ2-1|-|-
CATLGLQEQFF
TGTGCTACCTTGGGGCTACAAGAGCAGTTCTTC
>TRBV28|TRBJ2-3|once|TRBD2
CASSLDRAGGTDTQYF
TGTGCCAGCAGTTTAGACAGAGCGGGAGGGACAGATACGCAGTATTTT
>TRBV10-3|TRBJ1-4|-|-
CAISEGEENEKLFF
TGTGCCATCAGTGAGGGTGAGGAGAATGAAAAACTGTTTTTT
>TRBV4-1|TRBJ1-1|-|-
CASSQVQYTEAFF
TGCGCCAGCAGCCAAGTACAGTACACTGAAGCTTTCTTT
>TRBV10-1|TRBJ2-7|once|TRBD1
CASSPPFLTGETTYEQYF
TGCGCCAGCAGTCCTCCTTTCCTGACAGGGGAAACCACCTACGAGCAGTACTTC
>TRBV7-9|TRBJ2-3|-|TRBD2
CASRPIGAGVVGF
TGTGCCAGCAGGCCCATAGGAGCGGGGGTCGTAGGGTTT
>TRBV28|TRBJ2-5|once|TRBD1
CASSLSGMGQGLGTQYF
TGTGCCAGCAGTTTAAGCGGAATGGGACAGGGGCTCGGGACCCAGTACTTC
>TRBV5-4|TRBJ2-1|-|-
CASSLELANEQFF
TGTGCCAGCAGCTTGGAGCTAGCCAATGAGCAGTTCTTC
>TRBV10-3|TRBJ2-7|-|-
CAISAPGTGAYEQYF
TGTGCCATCAGTGCTCCCGGGACTGGGGCCTACGAGCAGTACTTC
>TRBV6-1|TRBJ1-1|-|TRBD1
CASSEKGQGWAGGFEAFF
TGTGCCAGCAGTGAAAAAGGACAGGGGTGGGCCGGGGGCTTTGAAGCTTTCTTT
>TRBV10-2|TRBJ1-2|once|TRBD1
CASRVRQGHGYTF
TGCGCCAGCAGAGTTAGACAGGGCCATGGCTACACCTTC
>TRBV13|TRBJ2-1|-|TRBD2
CASSFDQGTSGMDDNEQFF
TGTGCCAGCAGCTTCGACCAAGGGACTAGCGGGATGGACGACAATGAGCAGTTCTTC
>TRBV7-8|TRBJ2-7|once|TRBD1
CASSTGTGPVEQYF
TGTGCCAGCAGCACGGGGACAGGGCCGGTCGAGCAGTACTTC
>TRBV4-2|TRBJ2-1|-|-
CASSQVFQGPYNEQFF
TGTGCCAGCAGCCAAGTTTTCCAGGGCCCCTACAATGAGCAGTTCTTC
>TRBV11-2|TRBJ2-2|-|-
CASMVGRSTGELFF
TGTGCCAGCATGGTGGGTCGGAGCACCGGGGAGCTGTTTTTT
>TRBV2|TRBJ2-5|-|-
CASSTRTGMKETQYF
TGTGCCAGCAGTACTAGGACGGGAATGAAAGAGACCCAGTACTTC
>TRBV4-1|TRBJ1-4|-|-
CASSASGGTATNEKLFF
TGCGCCAGCAGCGCCTCCGGCGGGACTGCAACTAATGAAAAACTGTTTTTT
>TRBV29-1|TRBJ1-2|-|TRBD1
CSVGDRGLGGGYTF
TGCAGCGTTGGGGACAGGGGGCTAGGAGGTGGCTACACCTTC
>TRBV13|TRBJ2-5|-|-
CASSSLGDKKETQYF
TGTGCCAGCAGCTCTCTCGGGGACAAAAAAGAGACCCAGTACTTC
>TRBV5-4|TRBJ2-6|-|-
CASSSRAGANVLTF
TGTGCCAGCAGCAGCCGGGCTGGGGCCAACGTCCTGACTTTC
>TRBV5-5|TRBJ2-2|once|TRBD2
CAWGRGSTDPGELFF
TGTGCCTGGGGGAGGGGCTCCACGGATCCCGGGGAGCTGTTTTTT
>TRBV27|TRBJ2-6|-|-
CASSWGTGANVLTF
TGTGCCAGCAGCTGGGGCACTGGGGCCAACGTCCTGACTTTC
>TRBV7-6|TRBJ2-7|-|TRBD2
CASSRLAGLSYEQYF
TGTGCCAGCAGCCGACTAGCGGGCCTCTCCTACGAGCAGTACTTC
>TRBV11-2|TRBJ2-2|-|-
CASSFYAITGELFF
TGTGCCAGCAGCTTTTATGCGATCACCGGGGAGCTGTTTTTT
>TRBV7-9|TRBJ2-1|-|-
CASSFPLLSYNEQFF
TGTGCCAGCAGCTTCCCCCTACTCTCCTACAATGAGCAGTTCTTC
>TRBV28|TRBJ1-3|-|-
CAGASRPGNTIYF
TGTGCCGGAGCGAGCAGACCTGGAAACACCATATATTTT
>TRBV7-9|TRBJ1-2|few|-
CASSFRTEDGYTF
TGTGCCAGCAGCTTCCGAACGGAGGATGGCTACACCTTC
>TRBV29-1|TRBJ2-5|-|TRBD2
CSVERSGGRETQYF
TGCAGCGTTGAGAGGTCGGGAGGACGAGAGACCCAGTACTTC
>TRBV5-1|TRBJ2-7|-|TRBD1
CASSFGTGGDEQYF
TGCGCCAGCAGCTTCGGGACAGGGGGCGACGAGCAGTACTTC
>TRBV27|TRBJ2-1|-|-
CASSLLAYNEQFF
TGTGCCAGCAGTTTATTGGCATACAATGAGCAGTTCTTC